The subject of this entry is one TCR beta chain. This clone was picked up many times. What antigen it recognizes has not been identified. Qualities for individual bases were not recorded, and no much larger clone is one base off. This specimen comes from a study of blood T cell repertoires in COVID-19 (dated by TCRdb to about 2020). With regard to the full study: The collaborator samples originated in the United States, Italy and Spain and spanned the acute and convalescent phases of COVID-19. The prospective study material was composed of cDNA or gDNA derived from T cells, B-cell-depleted T cells, or PBMCs. The repertoires were made available in a free public database intended to serve as a resource for research on the immune response to SARS-CoV-2. The dataset comprised deeply sampled blood TCRbeta repertoires from subjects exposed to, actively infected with, or recovered from COVID-19. HLA class I and class II types, where available, came from metadata supplied by the sample provider rather than from assay-based typing. Nearly every sample came with metadata listing a de-identified subject ID, COVID-19 status, age in years and sex. The samples were drawn from the first 160 participants of the ongoing ImmuneRACE study and from about 1,200 subjects provided by 6 global collaborators. The research as a whole found: The quantity of clinical and demographic metadata differed by source and by participant and was supplied without curation.

The collaborating institutions used their own protocols to collect whole blood in K2EDTA tubes. For TCRbeta analysis, collaborator samples were shipped as frozen whole blood, as isolated PBMCs, or as DNA extracted from either sample type. TCRbeta CDR3 regions were amplified from genomic DNA by means of the immunoSEQ Assay, a bias-controlled multiplex PCR. As for how the authors treated the data: Nucleated cell counts per sample were estimated from amplification of reference gene primers within the assay. To quantify the absolute abundance of each unique TCRbeta CDR3 rearrangement, sequence reads were collapsed and filtered. Productive Simpson clonality was computed per sample as the square root of Simpson's diversity index over productive rearrangements. As stored in TCRdb, this immuneACCESS dataset retains in-frame rearrangements with V and J assigned. A fraction of the clones does not appear; measured against another copy, unresolved V genes explain less than half of the discrepancy, and the remainder lacks a known reason. The DNA gave D and trimming, while V, J and clone size come from that table. This sample gives around 80,000 clones in total; about 70% of them show up just once. The ten biggest clones cover 20% of the sample.

The sequence derives from a woman at least 80 years old with active or convalescent COVID-19. Sequencing used peripheral blood.

Read as DNA, the sequence is TGTGCCAGTAGTATTAACAGGCCAACTGGCACTGAAGCTTTCTTT. It encodes CASSINRPTGTEAFF. The chain is encoded by TRBV19 joined to TRBJ1-1; perhaps TRBD1 is the D gene, with 5 bases matching. CDR1 LNHDA and CDR2 SQIVND are derived from the germline V gene (reference sequence). There are 15 amino acids in the CDR3, from cysteine to phenylalanine inclusive. Only the CDR3 part of the read is kept: 45 bases, read in frame from the first base. The V end loses 3 bases and the J end loses 4 bases, and a stretch of 15 bases separates them.